The 2 T cell receptor beta chains listed next were all sequenced from one sample in a study of T cells in Graves' hyperthyroidism and ophthalmopathy. Amplification yielded TCR beta CDR3 regions, with RNA transcripts as the source. First-round RT-PCR targeting the TCR CDR3 was performed with the HTBI primer set. TCRdb ran MiXCR on the multiplex PCR reads and lists one entry per CDR3 protein. The profile shows 150,000 or so distinct CDR3 sequences, roughly 9.4% of them singletons. The sequencing input was blood. These receptors were obtained from a woman aged 18-29 years with Graves' hyperthyroidism that later progressed to Graves' ophthalmopathy.

The V and J genes are TRBV18 and TRBJ2-7, with D tentatively TRBD1 (5 bases). Trimming took off 2 bases at V and 2 bases at J, with 13 bases between the two ends. The CDR3 has 15 residues. Germline assignment: CDR1 KGHSH and CDR2 LQKENI. The CDR3 loop is CASSPRTSETYEQYF. In DNA, the CDR3 is TGTGCCAGCTCACCAAGGACAAGCGAAACCTACGAGCAGTACTTC.

V gene TRBV4-1 combines with J gene TRBJ1-3; D is unclear. From germline, CDR1 is MGHRA and CDR2 YSYEKL. This CDR3 has 15 amino acids. Trimming stripped 1 base from V and 0 bases from J, with 7 bases between. CDR3 region: CASSQAVLSGNTIYF. CDR3 in DNA: TGCGCCAGCAGCCAAGCTGTTCTCTCTGGAAACACCATATATTTT.